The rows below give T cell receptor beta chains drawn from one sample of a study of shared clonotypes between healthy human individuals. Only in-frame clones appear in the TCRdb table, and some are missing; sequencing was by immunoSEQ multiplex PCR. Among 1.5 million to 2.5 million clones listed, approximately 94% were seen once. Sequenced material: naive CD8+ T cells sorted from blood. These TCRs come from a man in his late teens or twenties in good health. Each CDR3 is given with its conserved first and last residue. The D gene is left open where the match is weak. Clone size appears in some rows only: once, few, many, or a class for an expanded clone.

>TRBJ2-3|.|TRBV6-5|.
CASSQGSPDTQYF
TGTGCCAGCAGCCAGGGGTCCCCAGATACGCAGTATTTT
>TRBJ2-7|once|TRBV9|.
CASSVQGGYEQYF
TGTGCCAGCAGCGTACAGGGAGGTTACGAGCAGTACTTC
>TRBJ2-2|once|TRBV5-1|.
CASSLGAGYTGELFF
TGCGCCAGCAGCTTGGGAGCGGGTTACACCGGGGAGCTGTTTTTT
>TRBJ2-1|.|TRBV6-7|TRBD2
CASFSPGLAGDLTYNEQFF
TGTGCCAGCTTTTCCCCGGGACTAGCGGGAGACTTAACCTACAATGAGCAGTTCTTC
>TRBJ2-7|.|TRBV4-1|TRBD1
CASSQAGTGAYEQYF
TGCGCCAGCAGCCAGGCCGGGACAGGGGCTTACGAGCAGTACTTC
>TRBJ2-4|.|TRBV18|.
CASSSKGVPDPQHF
TGTGCCAGCTCTTCTAAAGGGGTTCCCGACCCCCAGCACTTC
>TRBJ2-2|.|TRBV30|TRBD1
CAWSTGTGVGGELFF
TGTGCCTGGAGTACCGGGACAGGGGTTGGCGGGGAGCTGTTTTTT
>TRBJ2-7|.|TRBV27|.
CASKGSRYEQYF
TGTGCCAGCAAGGGGAGTAGGTACGAGCAGTACTTC
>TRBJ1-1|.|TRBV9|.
CASSVAASEVGTEAFF
TGTGCCAGCAGCGTAGCTGCCTCCGAGGTGGGAACTGAAGCTTTCTTT
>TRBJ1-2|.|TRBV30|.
CAWTGIGLEDYGYTF
TGTGCCTGGACGGGTATAGGGTTGGAGGACTATGGCTACACCTTC
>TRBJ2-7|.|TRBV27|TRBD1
CASSLSSGTGVEEQYF
TGTGCCAGCAGTTTATCGTCCGGGACAGGGGTGGAGGAGCAGTACTTC
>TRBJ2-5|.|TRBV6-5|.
CASSEGALQETQYF
TGTGCCAGTTCCGAGGGCGCCCTCCAGGAGACCCAGTACTTC
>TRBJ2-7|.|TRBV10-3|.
CAISTDTSYEQYF
TGTGCCATCAGCACCGACACATCCTACGAGCAGTACTTC